This T cell receptor (beta chain) was obtained from a study of blood T cell repertoires in COVID-19. In the study overall: PBMCs, B-cell-depleted T cells, or T cells provided the cDNA or gDNA that made up the material.

Authors' data handling: Amplification with reference gene primers provided the estimates of nucleated cell counts. The table came from immunoSEQ multiplex PCR; TCRdb's copy has only in-frame clones and leaves some out. V, J and clone size are those of that table, while D and trimming were read from the DNA. The sample has 110,000 to 150,000 clones, just over 85% seen once. V was cut by 1 base and J by 6 bases, with 19 bases left in between. The CDR3 is 16 amino acids. Germline CDR1 LGHDT, CDR2 YNNKEL (reference sequence). Material for sequencing was peripheral blood. V usage is TRBV3-1 (or the pseudogene TRBV3-2) and J usage is TRBJ2-7, with D tentatively TRBD2 (5 bases). The source is a woman aged 55 to 70 with acute or convalescent COVID-19. The CDR3 region has the DNA TGTGCCAGCAGCCAAGCGCTAGGGCCCCCGGGGAGCGAGCAGTACTTC. Protein sequence: CASSQALGPPGSEQYF.